The clone carrying this T cell receptor (beta chain) was detected only once. Its antigen is not identified. Sequencing used immunoSEQ multiplex PCR; TCRdb keeps in-frame clones, though not all of them. In the table there are 75,000 to 100,000 clones, about 89% of which are singletons. The CDR3 contains 14 residues. Trimming shortened V by 3 bases and J by 1 base, and 10 bases separated the two germline ends. Germline assignment: CDR1 ENHRY and CDR2 SYGVKD. This sample was included in a study of T cell responses to AZD1222 COVID-19 vaccine. General study points: Spike was spanned by vaccine-associated CD4 TCRs, with dominance at 160-218 and 743-854. The study sampled repertoires only after the peak T cell response.

The clonotype comes from an adult in good health. The chain combines TRBV10-3 with TRBJ2-7; D may be TRBD1 (5 bases). The sample consisted of peripheral blood, taken on day 0 of AZD1222 vaccination. In nucleotides, the CDR3 is TGTGCCATCAGTGAACTTTCAGGGTCCTACGAGCAGTACTTC. Its protein is CAISELSGSYEQYF.